This passage covers 17 T cell receptor beta chains from one sample sequenced in a study of T cell responses to AZD1222 COVID-19 vaccine. Clones were sequenced by immunoSEQ multiplex PCR, and TCRdb holds only the in-frame ones, with some missing. The repertoire holds approximately 190,000 clones, with 85% to 95% as singletons. The sequenced sample was peripheral blood, obtained on day 0 of AZD1222 vaccination. The receptor set was obtained from an adult in good health.

V gene TRBV10-3 combines with J gene TRBJ1-6, with TRBD1 matching 10 bases. The CDR3 loop spans 15 amino acids. CDR1 ENHRY and CDR2 SYGVKD come from the germline V gene. J lost 7 bases, V lost 7 bases, and 7 bases had no gene match. CDR3 sequence: CAITTGQGGNSPLHF. DNA for the CDR3: TGTGCCATCACCACCGGACAGGGGGGGAATTCACCCCTCCACTTT.

The chain couples TRBV7-9 to TRBJ2-5, with D perhaps TRBD1 (6 bases). The CDR3 runs to 13 residues. Per germline, CDR1 SEHNR and CDR2 FQNEAQ (reference sequence). V lost 4 bases and J lost 3, with 9 bases in between. In DNA, the CDR3 is TGTGCCAGCAGCTACGGACAGAAAGAGACCCAGTACTTC. Translated: CASSYGQKETQYF. Looking up the rest from reference TRBV7-9 and TRBJ2-5 gives the full variable domain: DTGVSQNPRHKITKRGQNVTFRCDPISEHNRLYWYRQTLGQGPEFLTYFQNEAQLEKSRLLSDRFSAERPKGSFSTLEIQRTEQGDSAMYLCASSYGQKETQYFGPGTRLLVL.

CDR3 in DNA: TGTGCCAGCAGCGCGCGTGGGACAGCTAGAAACACCATATATTTT. Amino acid sequence: CASSARGTARNTIYF. The rearrangement links TRBV7-9 to TRBJ1-3, with 7 bases matching TRBD1. Germline CDR1 reads SEHNR; CDR2 reads FQNEAQ (reference sequence). V lost 5 bases and J lost 5; bases outside the gene matches: 9. The CDR3 spans 15 residues. Using reference TRBV7-9 and TRBJ1-3 for the parts outside the CDR3, the full variable domain is DTGVSQNPRHKITKRGQNVTFRCDPISEHNRLYWYRQTLGQGPEFLTYFQNEAQLEKSRLLSDRFSAERPKGSFSTLEIQRTEQGDSAMYLCASSARGTARNTIYFGEGSWLTVV.

The rearrangement links TRBV7-9 to TRBJ1-2; D might be TRBD1 (5 bases). The V gene lost 5 bases and the J gene lost 5 bases, with 12 bases spanning the gap. CDR3 size: 13 residues. Germline CDR1 and CDR2: SEHNR and FQNEAQ (reference sequence). CDR3 protein: CASSPGDLYGYTF. CDR3 nucleotide sequence: TGTGCCAGCAGCCCCGGGGACCTTTATGGCTACACCTTC. The full variable domain, with the rest looked up from reference TRBV7-9 and TRBJ1-2, is DTGVSQNPRHKITKRGQNVTFRCDPISEHNRLYWYRQTLGQGPEFLTYFQNEAQLEKSRLLSDRFSAERPKGSFSTLEIQRTEQGDSAMYLCASSPGDLYGYTFGSGTRLTVV.

The chain links TRBV7-8 to TRBJ1-6, with 10 bases that match TRBD1. After removal of 5 bases from V and 3 bases from J, the junction contained 4 bases not matched to a gene. This CDR3 is built from 16 residues. Per germline, CDR1 SGHVS and CDR2 FQNEAQ. The CDR3 protein is CASSDRGPIYNSPLHF. The CDR3 DNA follows: TGTGCCAGCAGCGACAGGGGGCCAATCTATAATTCACCCCTCCACTTT.

CDR3 sequence (DNA): TGTGCCAGCAGTCTCGGGGAAGCCAGTGAAGCTTTCTTT. It specifies CASSLGEASEAFF. The V gene is TRBV12-3 or TRBV12-4, the J gene TRBJ1-1; D call uncertain. V lost 5 bases to trimming and J lost 7 bases, with 14 bases between them. The CDR3 covers 13 residues.

This clone is classed as medium-sized. The chain uses TRBV2 and TRBJ2-1, with TRBD2 identical over 13 bases. Trimming removed 4 bases from V and 0 bases from J; junction bases left unmatched: 12. The V gene's germline CDR1 is SNHLY and CDR2 FYNNEI. This CDR3 is built from 20 residues. CDR3 nucleotide sequence: TGTGCCAGCAGTGGACCCTCCGGGACTAGCGGGGTAAGCTCCTACAATGAGCAGTTCTTC. Translated, it gives CASSGPSGTSGVSSYNEQFF.

This clone was counted once. This chain's CDR3 is CASSVAGEGYGEQFF. Here the CDR3 DNA reads TGTGCCAGCAGCGTAGCCGGGGAGGGTTATGGTGAGCAGTTCTTC. The chain employs TRBV9 and TRBJ2-1; TRBD2 agrees at 7 bases. Trimming at V came to 0 bases and at J to 9 bases, leaving 9 bases not matched to a gene. Germline-derived CDR1 and CDR2 are SGDLS and YYNGEE. This CDR3 contains 15 residues. The variable domain in full, with the rest retrieved from reference TRBV9 and TRBJ2-1, is DSGVTQTPKHLITATGQRVTLRCSPRSGDLSVYWYQQSLDQGLQFLIQYYNGEERAKGNILERFSAQQFPDLHSELNLSSLELGDSALYFCASSVAGEGYGEQFFGPGTRLTVL.

The V and J genes are TRBV19 and TRBJ1-6; 10 bases map to TRBD1. The germline gives CDR1 LNHDA, CDR2 SQIVND (reference sequence). Trimming took 4 bases from V and 6 from J; bases not matched to a gene: 3. This CDR3 has 15 residues. This CDR3 is CASSTRDRGNSPLHF. CDR3 in DNA: TGTGCCAGTAGTACCCGGGACAGGGGTAATTCACCCCTCCACTTT. The full variable domain, rest sourced from reference TRBV19 and TRBJ1-6, is DGGITQSPKYLFRKEGQNVTLSCEQNLNHDAMYWYRQDPGQGLRLIYYSQIVNDFQKGDIAEGYSVSREKKESFPLTVTSAQKNPTAFYLCASSTRDRGNSPLHFGNGTRLTVT.

The gene calls are TRBV9 and TRBJ2-6; perhaps TRBD1 as D (6 bases). CDR1 SGDLS and CDR2 YYNGEE come from the germline V gene. V lost 0 bases and J lost 1, with 14 bases in between. CDR3 size: 18 residues. The CDR3: CASSVVGRGRSGANVLTF. The CDR3 nucleotides read TGTGCCAGCAGCGTAGTGGGCAGGGGTAGGTCTGGGGCCAACGTCCTGACTTTC.

V is TRBV19 and J is TRBJ1-5; perhaps TRBD1 as D (6 bases). The CDR3 contains 16 residues. V shed 6 bases and J shed 9 bases, with 24 bases lying between them. Per germline, CDR1 LNHDA and CDR2 SQIVND (reference sequence). CDR3 residues: CASRGGDTGTNGPQHF. Written as DNA, the CDR3 is TGTGCCAGTAGGGGTGGGGACACCGGGACCAATGGGCCCCAGCATTTT.

CDR3: CASSLWGRKDTEAFF. DNA of the CDR3: TGTGCCAGCAGCTTATGGGGGCGAAAGGACACTGAAGCTTTCTTT. The rearrangement links TRBV7-9 to TRBJ1-1; tentative D call: TRBD1 (6 bases). Germline lookup yields CDR1 SEHNR and CDR2 FQNEAQ (reference sequence). The CDR3 consists of 15 residues. V lost 2 bases, J lost 3 bases, and 13 bases lay in between. The full variable domain, with the rest looked up from reference TRBV7-9 and TRBJ1-1, is DTGVSQNPRHKITKRGQNVTFRCDPISEHNRLYWYRQTLGQGPEFLTYFQNEAQLEKSRLLSDRFSAERPKGSFSTLEIQRTEQGDSAMYLCASSLWGRKDTEAFFGQGTRLTVV.

The V gene is TRBV6-5, the J gene TRBJ1-5; possible D gene TRBD1, 5 bases. V lost 6 bases to trimming and J lost 2 bases, with 11 bases between them. Germline CDR1 MNHEY, CDR2 SVGAGI. The CDR3 totals 14 residues. The CDR3 here is CASRDDRGNQPQHF. CDR3 nucleotides: TGTGCCAGCAGGGACGACAGAGGCAATCAGCCCCAGCATTTT.

The chain employs TRBV5-1 and TRBJ1-6; the D gene is possibly TRBD1 (5 bases). This CDR3 has 15 amino acids. Germline V gene lookup returns CDR1 SGHRS and CDR2 YFSETQ. The ends were cut back, 0 bases at V and 10 bases at J, with 14 bases in the middle. The CDR3 DNA sequence: TGCGCCAGCAGCTTGGTGGGCAGGGTGAGATCACCCCTCCACTTT. This encodes CASSLVGRVRSPLHF. Based on the CDR3 plus reference TRBV5-1 and TRBJ1-6, the full variable domain is KAGVTQTPRYLIKTRGQQVTLSCSPISGHRSVSWYQQTPGQGLQFLFEYFSETQRNKGNFPGRFSGRQFSNSRSEMNVSTLELGDSALYLCASSLVGRVRSPLHFGNGTRLTVT.

This clone was counted once. The V call is TRBV28, the J call TRBJ1-1; D perhaps matches TRBD1 (6 bases). The CDR3 extends over 12 amino acids. V was clipped by 8 bases and J by 1 base, with 8 bases between them. Looked up from germline, CDR1 is MDHEN and CDR2 is SYDVKM. The CDR3 DNA reads TGTGCCAGCCTGACAGGGAACACTGAAGCTTTCTTT. This gives the protein CASLTGNTEAFF.

J is TRBJ2-3 and V is TRBV11-2; 11 bases are shared with TRBD2. The CDR3 covers 18 residues. Looked up from germline, CDR1 is SGHAT and CDR2 is FQNNGV. V was pared by 6 bases and J by 2 bases, with 13 bases of the junction left unmatched. The CDR3 loop reads CASRDRGLAGGNTDTQYF. In DNA, the CDR3 is TGTGCCAGCAGGGACCGCGGACTAGCGGGCGGGAACACAGATACGCAGTATTTT.

The chain joins TRBV9 to TRBJ1-3; a possible D gene is TRBD1 (5 bases). Germline V gives CDR1 SGDLS, CDR2 YYNGEE. Trimming left V 0 bases short and J 10 bases short, with 14 bases between. The CDR3 loop spans 14 amino acids. Written as DNA, the CDR3 is TGTGCCAGCAGCGTAGACCAGGGTACTGGTACCATATATTTT. Protein sequence: CASSVDQGTGTIYF.